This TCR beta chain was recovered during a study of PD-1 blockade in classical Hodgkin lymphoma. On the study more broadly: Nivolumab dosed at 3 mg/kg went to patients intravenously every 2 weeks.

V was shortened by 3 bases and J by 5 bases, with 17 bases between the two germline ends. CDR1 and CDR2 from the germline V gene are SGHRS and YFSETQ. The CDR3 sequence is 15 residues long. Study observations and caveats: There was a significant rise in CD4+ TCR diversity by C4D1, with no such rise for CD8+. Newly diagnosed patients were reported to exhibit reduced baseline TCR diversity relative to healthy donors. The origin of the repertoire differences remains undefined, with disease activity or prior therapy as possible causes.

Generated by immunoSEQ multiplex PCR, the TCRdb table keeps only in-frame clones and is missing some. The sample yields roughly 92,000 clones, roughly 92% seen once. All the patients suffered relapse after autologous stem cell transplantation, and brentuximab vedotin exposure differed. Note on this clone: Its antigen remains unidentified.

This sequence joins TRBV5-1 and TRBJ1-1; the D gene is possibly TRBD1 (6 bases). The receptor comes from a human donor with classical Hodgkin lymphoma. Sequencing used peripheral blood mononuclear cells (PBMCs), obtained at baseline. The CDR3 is CASSWGGLAGTEAFF. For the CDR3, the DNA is TGCGCCAGCAGCTGGGGGGGCCTCGCAGGGACTGAAGCTTTCTTT.